The source of this TCR beta chain is a study of cytomegalovirus exposure and HLA in healthy donors. Primers included in the PCR were 60 Vbeta and 13 Jbeta primers. Only in-frame clones appear in the TCRdb table, and some are missing; sequencing was by immunoSEQ multiplex PCR. The sample lists approximately 160,000 clones, about 81% occurring once. For this clone: Its antigen is unknown.

Findings of the study overall: With high specificity and sensitivity, the classifier reportedly diagnosed cytomegalovirus status.

Sequenced sample: PBMCs. The sequence was collected from a girl aged 2 to 10 in good health and CMV-seropositive.

In DNA form, the CDR3 reads TGTGCCAGCAGCTTATCTTCTTCGAGCTCCTACAATGAGCAGTTCTTC. Encoded protein: CASSLSSSSSYNEQFF. The chain couples TRBV11-3 to TRBJ2-1; D unclear. The CDR3 sequence is 16 residues long. Germline CDR1 SGHNT, CDR2 YENEEA. V lost 2 bases and J lost 0, with 11 bases in between.